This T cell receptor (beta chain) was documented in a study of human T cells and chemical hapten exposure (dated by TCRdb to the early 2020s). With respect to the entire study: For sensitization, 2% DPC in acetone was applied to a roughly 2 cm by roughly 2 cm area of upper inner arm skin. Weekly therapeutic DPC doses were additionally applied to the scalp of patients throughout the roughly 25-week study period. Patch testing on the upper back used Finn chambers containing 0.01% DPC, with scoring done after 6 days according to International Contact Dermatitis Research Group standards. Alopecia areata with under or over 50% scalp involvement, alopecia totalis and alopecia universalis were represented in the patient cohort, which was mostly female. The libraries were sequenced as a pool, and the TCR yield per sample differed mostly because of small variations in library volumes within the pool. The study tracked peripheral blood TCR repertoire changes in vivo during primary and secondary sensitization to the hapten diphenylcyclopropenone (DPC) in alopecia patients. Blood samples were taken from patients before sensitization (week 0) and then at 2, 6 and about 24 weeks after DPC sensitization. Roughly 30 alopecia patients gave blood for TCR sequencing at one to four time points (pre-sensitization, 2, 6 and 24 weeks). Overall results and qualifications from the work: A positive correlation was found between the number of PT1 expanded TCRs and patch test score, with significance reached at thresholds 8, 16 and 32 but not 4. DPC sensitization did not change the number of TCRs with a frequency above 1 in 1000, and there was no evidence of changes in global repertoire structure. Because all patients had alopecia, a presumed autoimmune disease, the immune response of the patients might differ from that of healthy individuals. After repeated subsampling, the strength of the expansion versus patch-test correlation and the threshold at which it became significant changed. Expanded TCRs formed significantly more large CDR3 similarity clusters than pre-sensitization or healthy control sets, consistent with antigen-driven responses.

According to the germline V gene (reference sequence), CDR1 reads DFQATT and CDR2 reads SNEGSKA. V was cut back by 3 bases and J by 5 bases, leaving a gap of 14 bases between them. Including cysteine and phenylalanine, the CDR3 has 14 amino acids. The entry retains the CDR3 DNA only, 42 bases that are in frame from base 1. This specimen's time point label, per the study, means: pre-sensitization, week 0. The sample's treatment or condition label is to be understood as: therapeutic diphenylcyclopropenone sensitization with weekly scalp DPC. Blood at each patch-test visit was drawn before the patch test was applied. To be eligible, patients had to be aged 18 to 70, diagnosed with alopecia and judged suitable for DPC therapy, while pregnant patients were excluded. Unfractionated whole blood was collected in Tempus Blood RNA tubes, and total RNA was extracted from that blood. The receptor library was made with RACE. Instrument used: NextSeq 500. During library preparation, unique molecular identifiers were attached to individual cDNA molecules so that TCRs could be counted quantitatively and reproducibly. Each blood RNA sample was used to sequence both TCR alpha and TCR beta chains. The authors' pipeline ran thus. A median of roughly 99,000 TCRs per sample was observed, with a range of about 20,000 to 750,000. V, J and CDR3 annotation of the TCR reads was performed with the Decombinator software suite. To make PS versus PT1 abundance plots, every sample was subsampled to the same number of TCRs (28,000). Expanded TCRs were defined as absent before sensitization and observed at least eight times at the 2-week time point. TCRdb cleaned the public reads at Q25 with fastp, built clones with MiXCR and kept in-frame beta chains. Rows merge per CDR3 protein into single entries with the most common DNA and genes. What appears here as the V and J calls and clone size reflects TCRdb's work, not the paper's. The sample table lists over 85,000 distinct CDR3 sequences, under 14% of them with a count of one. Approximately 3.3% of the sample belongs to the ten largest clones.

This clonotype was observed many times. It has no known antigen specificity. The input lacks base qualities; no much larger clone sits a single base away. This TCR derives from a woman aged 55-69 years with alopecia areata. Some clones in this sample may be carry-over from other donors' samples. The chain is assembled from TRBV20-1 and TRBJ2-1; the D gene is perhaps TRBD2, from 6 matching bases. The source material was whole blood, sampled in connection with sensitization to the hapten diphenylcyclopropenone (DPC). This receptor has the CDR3 CSARGTPLHNEQFF. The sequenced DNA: TGCAGTGCTAGGGGGACTCCTCTCCACAATGAGCAGTTCTTC.